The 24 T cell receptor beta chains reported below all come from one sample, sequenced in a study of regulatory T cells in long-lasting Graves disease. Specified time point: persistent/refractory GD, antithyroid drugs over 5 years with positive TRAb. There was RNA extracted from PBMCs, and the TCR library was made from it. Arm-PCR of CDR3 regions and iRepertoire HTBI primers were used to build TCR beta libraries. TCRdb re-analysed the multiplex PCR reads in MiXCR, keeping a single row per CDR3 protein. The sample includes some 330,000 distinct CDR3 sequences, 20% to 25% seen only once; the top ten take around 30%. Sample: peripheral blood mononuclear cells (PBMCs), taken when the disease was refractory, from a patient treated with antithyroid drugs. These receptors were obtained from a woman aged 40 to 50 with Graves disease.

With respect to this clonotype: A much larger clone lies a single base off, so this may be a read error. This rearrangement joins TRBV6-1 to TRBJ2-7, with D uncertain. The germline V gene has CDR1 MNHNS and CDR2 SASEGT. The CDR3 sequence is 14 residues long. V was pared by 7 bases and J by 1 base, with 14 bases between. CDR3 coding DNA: TGTGCCAGCACCTCCGTGGCACTATCCTACGAGCAGTACTTC. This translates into CASTSVALSYEQYF.

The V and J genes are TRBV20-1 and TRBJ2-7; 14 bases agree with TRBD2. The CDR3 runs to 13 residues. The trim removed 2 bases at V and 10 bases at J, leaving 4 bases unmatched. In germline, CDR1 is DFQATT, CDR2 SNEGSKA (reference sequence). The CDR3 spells CSARSGLAGEQYF. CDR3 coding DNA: TGCAGTGCTAGATCGGGACTAGCGGGAGAACAGTACTTC.

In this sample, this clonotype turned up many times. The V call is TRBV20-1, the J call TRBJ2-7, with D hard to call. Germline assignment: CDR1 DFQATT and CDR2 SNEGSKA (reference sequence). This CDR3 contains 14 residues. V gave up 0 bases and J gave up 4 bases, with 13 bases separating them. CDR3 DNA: TGCAGTGCTAGAGATACGGCGGTTTTGTACGAGCAGTACTTC. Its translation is CSARDTAVLYEQYF.

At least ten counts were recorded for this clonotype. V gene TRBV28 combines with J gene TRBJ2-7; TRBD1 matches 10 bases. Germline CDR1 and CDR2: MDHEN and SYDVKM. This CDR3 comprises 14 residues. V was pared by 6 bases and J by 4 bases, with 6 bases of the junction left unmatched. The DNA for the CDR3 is TGTGCCAGCAGGGGGACAGGGGCCTTTTACGAGCAGTACTTC. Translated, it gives CASRGTGAFYEQYF.

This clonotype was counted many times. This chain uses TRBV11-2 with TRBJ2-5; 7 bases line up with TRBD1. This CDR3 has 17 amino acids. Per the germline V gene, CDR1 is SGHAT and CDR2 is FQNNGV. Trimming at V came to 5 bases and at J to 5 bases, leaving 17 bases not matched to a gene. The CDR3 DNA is TGTGCCAGCAGCACCCGAATTTTGGCTAGCAGGGGGGAGACCCAGTACTTC. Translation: CASSTRILASRGETQYF.

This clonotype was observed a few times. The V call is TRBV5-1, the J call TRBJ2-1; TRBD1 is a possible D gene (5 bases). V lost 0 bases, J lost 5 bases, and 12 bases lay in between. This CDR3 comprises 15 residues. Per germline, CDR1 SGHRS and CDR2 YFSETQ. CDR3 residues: CASSLAQGLDNEQFF. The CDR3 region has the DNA TGCGCCAGCAGCTTGGCCCAGGGCCTCGACAATGAGCAGTTCTTC.

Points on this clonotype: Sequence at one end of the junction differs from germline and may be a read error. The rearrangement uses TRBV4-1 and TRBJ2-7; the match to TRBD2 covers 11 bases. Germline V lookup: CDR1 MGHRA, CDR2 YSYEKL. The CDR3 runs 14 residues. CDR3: CASSFGTSGYEQYF. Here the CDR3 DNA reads TGTGCCAGCAGCTTTGGGACTAGCGGTTACGAGCAGTACTTC.

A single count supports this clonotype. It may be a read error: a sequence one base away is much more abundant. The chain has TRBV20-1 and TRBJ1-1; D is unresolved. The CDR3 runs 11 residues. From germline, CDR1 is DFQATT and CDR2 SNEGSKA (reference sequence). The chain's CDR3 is CSYSLETEAFF. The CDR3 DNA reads TGCTCCTATTCCCTGGAGACTGAAGCTTTCTTT.

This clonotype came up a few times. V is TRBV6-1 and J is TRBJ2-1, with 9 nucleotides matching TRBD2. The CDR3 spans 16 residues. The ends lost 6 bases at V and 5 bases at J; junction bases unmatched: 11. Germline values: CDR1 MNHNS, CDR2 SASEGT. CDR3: CASRRVAGATNNEQFF. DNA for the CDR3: TGTGCCAGCAGGCGGGTAGCGGGGGCAACAAACAATGAGCAGTTCTTC.

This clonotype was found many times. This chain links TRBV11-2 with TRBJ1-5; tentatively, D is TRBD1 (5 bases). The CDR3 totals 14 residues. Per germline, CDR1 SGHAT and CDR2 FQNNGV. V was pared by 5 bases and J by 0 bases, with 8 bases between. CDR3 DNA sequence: TGTGCCAGCAGCGACAGTTATAGCAATCAGCCCCAGCATTTT. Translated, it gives CASSDSYSNQPQHF.

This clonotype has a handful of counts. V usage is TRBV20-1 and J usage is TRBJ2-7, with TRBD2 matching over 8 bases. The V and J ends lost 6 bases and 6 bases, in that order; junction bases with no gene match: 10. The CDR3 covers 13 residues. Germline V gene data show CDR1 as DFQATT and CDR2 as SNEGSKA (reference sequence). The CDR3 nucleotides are TGCAGTGCAACCGGGACTAGTACGGTCGAGCAGTACTTC. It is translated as CSATGTSTVEQYF.

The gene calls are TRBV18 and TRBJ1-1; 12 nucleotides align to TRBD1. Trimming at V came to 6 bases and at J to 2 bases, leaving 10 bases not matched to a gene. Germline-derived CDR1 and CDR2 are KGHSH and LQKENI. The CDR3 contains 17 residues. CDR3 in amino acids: CASSLRRDRGRNTEAFF. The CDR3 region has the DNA TGTGCCAGCTCGCTCAGGCGGGACAGGGGGCGTAACACTGAAGCTTTCTTT.

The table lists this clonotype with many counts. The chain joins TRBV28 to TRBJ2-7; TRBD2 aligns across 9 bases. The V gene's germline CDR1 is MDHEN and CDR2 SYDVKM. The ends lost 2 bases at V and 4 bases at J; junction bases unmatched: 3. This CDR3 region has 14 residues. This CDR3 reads CASSLPSGVYEQYF. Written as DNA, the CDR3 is TGTGCCAGCAGTTTACCTAGCGGGGTATACGAGCAGTACTTC. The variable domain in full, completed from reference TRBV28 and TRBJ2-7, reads DVKVTQSSRYLVKRTGEKVFLECVQDMDHENMFWYRQDPGLGLRLIYFSYDVKMKEKGDIPEGYSVSREKKERFSLILESASTNQTSMYLCASSLPSGVYEQYFGPGTRLTVT.

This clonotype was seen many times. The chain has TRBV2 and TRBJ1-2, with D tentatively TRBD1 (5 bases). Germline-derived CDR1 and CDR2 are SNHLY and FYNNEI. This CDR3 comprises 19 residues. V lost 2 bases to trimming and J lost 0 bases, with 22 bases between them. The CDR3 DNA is TGTGCCAGCAGTGAAAATCTTTACGTGGGCACAGGAGCTAACTATGGCTACACCTTC. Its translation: CASSENLYVGTGANYGYTF.

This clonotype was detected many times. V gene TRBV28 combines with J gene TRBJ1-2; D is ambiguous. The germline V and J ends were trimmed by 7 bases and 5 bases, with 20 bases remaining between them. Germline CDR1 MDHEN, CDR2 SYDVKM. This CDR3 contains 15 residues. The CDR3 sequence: CASIQPEDARYGYTF. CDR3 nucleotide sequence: TGTGCCAGCATCCAACCGGAGGACGCGAGGTATGGCTACACCTTC.

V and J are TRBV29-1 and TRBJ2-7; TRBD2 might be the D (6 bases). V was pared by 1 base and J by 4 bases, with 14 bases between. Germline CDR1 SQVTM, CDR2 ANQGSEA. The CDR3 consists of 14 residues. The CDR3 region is CSVEGTKTPYEQYF. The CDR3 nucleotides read TGCAGCGTTGAAGGGACTAAAACACCTTACGAGCAGTACTTC.

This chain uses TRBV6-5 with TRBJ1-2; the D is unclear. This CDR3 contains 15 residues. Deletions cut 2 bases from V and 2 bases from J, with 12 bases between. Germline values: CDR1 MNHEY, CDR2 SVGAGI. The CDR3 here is CASSYVYPSNYGYTF. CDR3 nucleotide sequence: TGTGCCAGCAGTTACGTGTATCCATCCAACTATGGCTACACCTTC.

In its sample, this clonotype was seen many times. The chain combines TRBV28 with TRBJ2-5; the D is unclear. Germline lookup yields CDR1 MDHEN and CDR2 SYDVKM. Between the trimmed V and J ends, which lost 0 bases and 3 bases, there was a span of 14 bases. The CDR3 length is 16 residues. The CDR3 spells CASSLWRTPSEETQYF. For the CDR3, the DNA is TGTGCCAGCAGTTTATGGAGGACGCCCTCGGAAGAGACCCAGTACTTC.

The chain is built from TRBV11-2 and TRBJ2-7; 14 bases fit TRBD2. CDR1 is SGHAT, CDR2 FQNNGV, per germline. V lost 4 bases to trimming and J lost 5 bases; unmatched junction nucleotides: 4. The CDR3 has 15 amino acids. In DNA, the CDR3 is TGTGCCAGCAGCTCGACTAGCGGGAGGGCTAACGAGCAGTACTTC. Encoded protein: CASSSTSGRANEQYF.

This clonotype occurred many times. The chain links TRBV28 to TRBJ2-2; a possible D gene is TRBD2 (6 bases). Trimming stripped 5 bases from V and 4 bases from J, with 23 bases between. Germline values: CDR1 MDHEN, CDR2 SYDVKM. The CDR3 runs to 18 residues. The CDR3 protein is CASSPIGGVGWATGELFF. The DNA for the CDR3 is TGTGCCAGCAGTCCCATCGGGGGTGTGGGATGGGCCACCGGGGAGCTGTTTTTT.

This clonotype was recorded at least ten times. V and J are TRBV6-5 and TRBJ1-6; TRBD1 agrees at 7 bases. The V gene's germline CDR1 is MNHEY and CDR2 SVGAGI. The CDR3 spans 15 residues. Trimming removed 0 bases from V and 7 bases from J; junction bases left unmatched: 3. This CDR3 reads CASSYSGTENSPLHF. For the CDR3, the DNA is TGTGCCAGCAGTTACTCAGGGACAGAGAATTCACCCCTCCACTTT.

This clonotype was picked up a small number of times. The DNA for the CDR3 is TGCGCCAGGGGTCCCGGGACAGGGGGCTCGTCCAAAAACATTCAGTACTTC. It codes for CARGPGTGGSSKNIQYF. The genes are TRBV5-1 and TRBJ2-4; the match to TRBD1 covers 12 bases. Germline lookup yields CDR1 SGHRS and CDR2 YFSETQ. The CDR3 is 17 residues long. With V trimmed by 8 bases and J by 2 bases, 11 bases remained unmatched.

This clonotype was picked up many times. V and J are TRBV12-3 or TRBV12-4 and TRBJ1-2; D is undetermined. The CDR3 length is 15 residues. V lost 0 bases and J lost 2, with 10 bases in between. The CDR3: CASSLALRRNYGYTF. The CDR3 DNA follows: TGTGCCAGCAGTTTAGCGCTACGGAGAAACTATGGCTACACCTTC.

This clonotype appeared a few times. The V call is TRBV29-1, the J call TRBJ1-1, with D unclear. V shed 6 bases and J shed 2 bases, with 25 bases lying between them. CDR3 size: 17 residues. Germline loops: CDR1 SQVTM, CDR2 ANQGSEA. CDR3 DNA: TGCAGCGTACCCCCCTTCCGGCCAAAGGCGGGAAACACTGAAGCTTTCTTT. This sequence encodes CSVPPFRPKAGNTEAFF. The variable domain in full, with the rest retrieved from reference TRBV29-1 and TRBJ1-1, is SAVISQKPSRDICQRGTSLTIQCQVDSQVTMMFWYRQQPGQSLTLIATANQGSEATYESGFVIDKFPISRPNLTFSTLTVSNMSPEDSSIYLCSVPPFRPKAGNTEAFFGQGTRLTVV.